The T cell receptor (beta chain) under discussion was sequenced for a study of graft-versus-host responses after intestinal transplantation. At the level of the study: Tacrolimus plus steroids were given to all recipients for roughly three years, preceded by anti-thymocyte globulin induction. Study-wide results and caveats: Clonal ratios of graft-versus-host to host-versus-graft in allografts were high for patients exhibiting graft-donor T cell macrochimerism.

Generated by immunoSEQ multiplex PCR, the TCRdb table keeps only in-frame clones and is missing some. The sample shows 90,000 to 120,000 clones, about 90% of them seen only once. Notes on this clone: Its antigen is as yet unknown.

The sample here was unstimulated CD4+ T cells sorted from spleen or lymph node cells, taken before intestinal transplant. The TCR comes from a human donor who received an intestinal transplant.

The CDR3 region has the DNA TGTGCCATCAGCGCCCGGGAACAACTAGCGGGGATGACAGATACGCAGTATTTT. Translating gives CAISAREQLAGMTDTQYF. This rearrangement joins TRBV10-3 to TRBJ2-3; TRBD2 agrees at 10 bases. CDR3 length equals 18 residues. CDR1 and CDR2 (germline): ENHRY, SYGVKD. V dropped 6 bases and J dropped 3; count of bases not matched to a gene: 15.